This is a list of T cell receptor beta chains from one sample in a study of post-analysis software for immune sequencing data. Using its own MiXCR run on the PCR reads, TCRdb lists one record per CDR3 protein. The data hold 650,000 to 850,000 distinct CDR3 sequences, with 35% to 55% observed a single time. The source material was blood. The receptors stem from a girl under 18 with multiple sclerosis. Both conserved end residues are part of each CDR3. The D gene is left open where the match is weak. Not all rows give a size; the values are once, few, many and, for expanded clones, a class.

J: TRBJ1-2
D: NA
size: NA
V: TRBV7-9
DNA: TGTGCCAGTAGCTTAGCCGGGGCCGACTATGGCTACACCTTC
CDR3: CASSLAGADYGYTF

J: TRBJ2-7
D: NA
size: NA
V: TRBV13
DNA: TGTGCCAGCAGCCCCAGAGACGTCTACGAGCAGTACTTC
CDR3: CASSPRDVYEQYF

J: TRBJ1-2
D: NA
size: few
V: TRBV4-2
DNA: TGTGCCAGCAGCCAAGATTTAGGAGGCGGGGGGAGAGGCTATGGCTACACCTTC
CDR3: CASSQDLGGGGRGYGYTF

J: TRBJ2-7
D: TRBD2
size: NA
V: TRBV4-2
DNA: TGTGCCAGCGCCGCGGGAGAGGGTGGCGAGCAGTACTTC
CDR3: CASAAGEGGEQYF

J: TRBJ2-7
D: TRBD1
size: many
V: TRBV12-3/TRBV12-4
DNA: TGTGCCAGCAGTTTTCGGGGACAGGGGGAGCAGTACTTC
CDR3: CASSFRGQGEQYF

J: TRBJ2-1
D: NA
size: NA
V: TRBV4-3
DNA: TGCGCCAGCAGCCAACTGACATGGCCCTCCTACAATGAGCAGTTCTTC
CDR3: CASSQLTWPSYNEQFF

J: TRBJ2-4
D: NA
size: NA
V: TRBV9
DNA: TGTGCCAGCAGCGTAGAAGGTGGCTTAGGAAACATTCAGTACTTC
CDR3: CASSVEGGLGNIQYF

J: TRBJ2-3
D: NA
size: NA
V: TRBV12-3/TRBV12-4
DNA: TGTGCCAGCAGCCGTTTCATTGGCGGGGATTCAGATGCGCAGTATTTT
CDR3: CASSRFIGGDSDAQYF

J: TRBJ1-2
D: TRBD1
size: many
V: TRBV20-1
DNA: TGCAGTGCTCCGGACAGGGGCACCTATGGCTACACCTTC
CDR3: CSAPDRGTYGYTF

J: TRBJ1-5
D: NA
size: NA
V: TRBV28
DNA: TGTGCCAGCAGTTTAGGACGAGTGGCTTCCAGTAGCAATCAGCCCCAGCATTTT
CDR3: CASSLGRVASSSNQPQHF

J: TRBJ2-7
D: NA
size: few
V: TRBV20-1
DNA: TGCAGTGCCCGGGATCAGAGCTACGAGCAGTACTTC
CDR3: CSARDQSYEQYF

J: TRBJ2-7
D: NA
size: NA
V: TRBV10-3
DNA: TGTGCCATCAGTAAGACAGCGTACGAGCAGTACTTC
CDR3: CAISKTAYEQYF

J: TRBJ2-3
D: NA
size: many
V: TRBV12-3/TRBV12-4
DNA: TGTGCCAGCAGTCCCTCGGGCCGGAGCACAGATACGCAGTATTTT
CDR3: CASSPSGRSTDTQYF

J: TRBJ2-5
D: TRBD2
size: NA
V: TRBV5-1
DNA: TGTGCCAGCAGCTTTGCGGGGGTGGGGGAGACCCAGTACTTC
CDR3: CASSFAGVGETQYF

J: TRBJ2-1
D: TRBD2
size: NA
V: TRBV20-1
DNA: TGCAGTGCTTCCGGGGTGGGGCTAGCGGGAGTCAATGAGCAGTTCTTC
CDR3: CSASGVGLAGVNEQFF

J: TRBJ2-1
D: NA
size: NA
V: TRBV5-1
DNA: TGCGCCAGCAGGTGGGACACCTACAATGAGCAGTTCTTC
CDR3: CASRWDTYNEQFF

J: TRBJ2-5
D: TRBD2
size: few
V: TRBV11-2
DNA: TGTGCCAGCAGCTTAAGAGCGGGAGGCCCCCAAGAGACTCAGTACTTC
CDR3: CASSLRAGGPQETQYF

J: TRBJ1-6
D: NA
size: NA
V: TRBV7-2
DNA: TGTGCCAGCAGCCCTGATCGGGGGGTTGGTTCACCCCTCCACTTT
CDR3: CASSPDRGVGSPLHF

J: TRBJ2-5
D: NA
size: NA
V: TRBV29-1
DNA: TGCAGCGTTGAACTGGCAGGGAGTCAAGAGACCCAGTACTTC
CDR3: CSVELAGSQETQYF

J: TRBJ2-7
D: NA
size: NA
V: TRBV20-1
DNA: TGCAGTGCTAGAGATTCGGCAGGGCCCTACGAGCAGTACTTC
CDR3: CSARDSAGPYEQYF

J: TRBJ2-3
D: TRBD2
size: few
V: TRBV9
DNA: TGTGCCAGCACCGGGACTAGCGGGAGAGATACGCAGTATTTT
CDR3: CASTGTSGRDTQYF

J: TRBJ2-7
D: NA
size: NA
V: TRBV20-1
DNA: TGCAGTGCTTTCTCGGGTCTAAAAAAAGACGAGCAGTACTTC
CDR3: CSAFSGLKKDEQYF

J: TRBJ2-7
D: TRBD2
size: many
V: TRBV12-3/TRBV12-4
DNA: TGTGCCAGCTCCCGGGGGGGGAGCTCCTACGAGCAGTACTTC
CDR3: CASSRGGSSYEQYF

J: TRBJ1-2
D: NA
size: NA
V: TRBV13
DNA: TGTGCCAGCACCCCGACACTAGGGTCATATGGCTACACCTTC
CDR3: CASTPTLGSYGYTF

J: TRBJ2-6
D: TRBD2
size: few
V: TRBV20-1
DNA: TGCAGTGCTAGCGATTCTAGCGGGAGTCAAGGTGGGGCCAACGTCCTGACTTTC
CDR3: CSASDSSGSQGGANVLTF

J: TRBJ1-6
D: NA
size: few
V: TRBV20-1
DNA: TGCAGTGCTAGAATTGGGGGGGCGCAGTATAATTCACCCCTCCACTTT
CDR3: CSARIGGAQYNSPLHF

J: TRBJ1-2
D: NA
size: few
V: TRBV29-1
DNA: TGCAGCACTGCCGGGGGGGGCTACACCTTC
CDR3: CSTAGGGYTF

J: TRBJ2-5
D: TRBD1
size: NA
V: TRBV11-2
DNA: TGTGCCAGCAGCTTAACGGACAGGATACAAGAGACCCAGTACTTC
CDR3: CASSLTDRIQETQYF

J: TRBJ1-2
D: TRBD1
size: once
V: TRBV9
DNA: TGTGCCAGCAGGGAGGGACAGGGCAGTAGAGGCTACACCTTC
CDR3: CASREGQGSRGYTF

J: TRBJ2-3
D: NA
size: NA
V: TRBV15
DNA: TGTGCCACCAGCAGAGTGGGCGGGACGGACACAGATACGCAGTATTTT
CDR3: CATSRVGGTDTDTQYF

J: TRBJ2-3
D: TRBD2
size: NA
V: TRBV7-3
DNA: TGTGCCAGCAGCCCGACTAGCGCGTACACAGATACGCAGTATTTT
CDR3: CASSPTSAYTDTQYF

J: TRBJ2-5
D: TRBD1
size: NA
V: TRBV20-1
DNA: TGCAGTGCATTACAGGGGGGCAAAGAGACCCAGTACTTC
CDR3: CSALQGGKETQYF

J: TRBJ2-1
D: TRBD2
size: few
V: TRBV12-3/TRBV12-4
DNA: TGTGCCAGCAGTCCGCGGTCCGCTAGCGGCGGCAATGAGCAGTTCTTC
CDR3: CASSPRSASGGNEQFF

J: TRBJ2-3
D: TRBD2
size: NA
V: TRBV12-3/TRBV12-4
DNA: TGTGCCAGCAGCCCACCGAGGATTGGGGGGCCGGGAGGGGATACGCAGTATTTT
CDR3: CASSPPRIGGPGGDTQYF

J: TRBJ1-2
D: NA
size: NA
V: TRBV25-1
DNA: TGTGCCAGCAGTGAAGCCAGCCATGCCTATGGCTACACCTTC
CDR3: CASSEASHAYGYTF

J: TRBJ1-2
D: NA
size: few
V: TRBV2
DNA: TGTGCCAGCATAGGGGCACCGCCAGGGGCTCTCCCCTTCTCTAACTATGGCTACACCTTC
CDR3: CASIGAPPGALPFSNYGYTF

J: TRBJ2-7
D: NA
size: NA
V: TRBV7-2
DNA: TGTGCCAGCAGCTTAGATACAGGGTTAGCCTACGAGCAGTACTTC
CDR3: CASSLDTGLAYEQYF

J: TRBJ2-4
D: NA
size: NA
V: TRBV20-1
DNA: TGCAGTGCCATCGACCTAGCCAAAAACATTCAGTACTTC
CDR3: CSAIDLAKNIQYF

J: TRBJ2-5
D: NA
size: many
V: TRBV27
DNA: TGTGCCAGCAGTTTGGGGGCAGACCAAGAGACCCAGTACTTC
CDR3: CASSLGADQETQYF

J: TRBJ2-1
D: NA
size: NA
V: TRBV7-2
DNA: TGTGCCAGCAGCTCCCCCCTAGCGTCTACCCCCGCTGAGCAGTTCTTC
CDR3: CASSSPLASTPAEQFF

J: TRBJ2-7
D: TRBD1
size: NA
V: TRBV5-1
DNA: TGCGCCAGCAGCTTGGGCATACCCGGGACAGGGAGGACCTACGAGCAGTACTTC
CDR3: CASSLGIPGTGRTYEQYF

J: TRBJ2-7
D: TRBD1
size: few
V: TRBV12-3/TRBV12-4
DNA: TGTGCCAGCAGTCGGACAGGGGGTCTCCACGAGCAGTACTTC
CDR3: CASSRTGGLHEQYF

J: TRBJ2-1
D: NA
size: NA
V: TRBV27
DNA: TGTGCCAGCAGTTTATCCTGGTCGGGCCTCTGGGATGAGCAGTTCTTC
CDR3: CASSLSWSGLWDEQFF

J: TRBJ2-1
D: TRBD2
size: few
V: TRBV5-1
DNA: TGCGCCAGCAGCTTGGCGCTAGCGGGATCGGGTGAGCAGTTCTTC
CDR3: CASSLALAGSGEQFF

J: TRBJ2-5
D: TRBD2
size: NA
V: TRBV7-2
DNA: TGTGCCAGCAGCTTAAGCGTGACTAGCGGGAGGAAAGAGACCCAGTACTTC
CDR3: CASSLSVTSGRKETQYF

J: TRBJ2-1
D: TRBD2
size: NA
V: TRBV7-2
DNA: TGTGCCAGCAGCTGGGGGACTAGCCCCTTGGATGAGCAGTTCTTC
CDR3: CASSWGTSPLDEQFF

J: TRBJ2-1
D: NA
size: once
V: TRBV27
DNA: TGTGCCAGCAGTTTAAGCGGGGGGGACAGGGTGAATGAGCAGTTCTTC
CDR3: CASSLSGGDRVNEQFF

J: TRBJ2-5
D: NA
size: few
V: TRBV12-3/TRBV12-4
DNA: TGTGCCAGCAGTTTAGGTGGGGCCCTTGGTACGGAGACCCAGTACTTC
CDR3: CASSLGGALGTETQYF

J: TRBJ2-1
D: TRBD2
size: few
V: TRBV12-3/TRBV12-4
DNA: TGTGCCAGCAGTTTCGGGCTAGCGGGAGCCTACAATGAGCAGTTCTTC
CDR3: CASSFGLAGAYNEQFF

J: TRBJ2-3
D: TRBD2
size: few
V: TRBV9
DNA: TGTGCCAGCAACCAAGCGGGAGGGCCTATAGATACGCAGTATTTT
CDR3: CASNQAGGPIDTQYF

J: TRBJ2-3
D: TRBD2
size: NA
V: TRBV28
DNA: TGTGCCAGCAGTCCCCAACCGACTAGCAGAGATACGCAGTATTTT
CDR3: CASSPQPTSRDTQYF

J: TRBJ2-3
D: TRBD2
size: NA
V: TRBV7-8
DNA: TGTGCCAGCAGCTTAGATCGGCGGGACTATTCCTTGAATACGCAGTATTTT
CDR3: CASSLDRRDYSLNTQYF

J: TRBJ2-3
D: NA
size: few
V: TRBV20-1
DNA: TGCAGTGCTAGGGATACTAGTAGGAACACAGATACGCAGTATTTT
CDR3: CSARDTSRNTDTQYF

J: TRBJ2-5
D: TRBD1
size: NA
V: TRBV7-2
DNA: TGTGCCAGCAGCTTAAACAGGGGCGTAGAGACCCAGTACTTC
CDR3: CASSLNRGVETQYF

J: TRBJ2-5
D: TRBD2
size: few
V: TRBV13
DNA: TGTGCCAGCAGCTTAGGTAGCGGGAGGGCCCCAAAGACCCAGTACTTC
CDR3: CASSLGSGRAPKTQYF

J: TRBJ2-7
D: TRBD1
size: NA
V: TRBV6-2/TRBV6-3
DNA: TGTGCCAGCAGTTACCAGGGACAGGGAGGCGAGCAGTACTTC
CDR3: CASSYQGQGGEQYF

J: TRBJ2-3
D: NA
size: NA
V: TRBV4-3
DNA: TGCGCCAGCAGCCAAGATGGGGAGGACGCTTCAGATACGCAGTATTTT
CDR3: CASSQDGEDASDTQYF